This T cell receptor (beta chain) appears in the sequencing data of a study of T cells in Graves' hyperthyroidism and ophthalmopathy. In the study overall: Peripheral blood was collected at initial diagnosis, before any treatment. General study points: Most thyroid clonotypes with frequency above 0.001 were detected in blood. A 13 V-J signature model discriminated ophthalmopathy versus stable hyperthyroidism.

The CDR3 totals 12 residues. Germline V gene data show CDR1 as SEHNR and CDR2 as FQNEAQ (reference sequence). The ends were cut back, 3 bases at V and 4 bases at J, with 6 bases in the middle. Authors of the study amplified TCR beta CDR3 regions from RNA transcripts. An initial round of RT-PCR targeting the TCR CDR3 relied on the HTBI primer set. TCRdb redid the calling of the multiplex PCR reads with MiXCR, one entry per CDR3 protein. Here the sample spans 94,000 or so distinct CDR3 sequences, around 52% being singletons. The table lists this clonotype with a few counts. The antigen is not known. This chain links TRBV7-9 with TRBJ1-2, with D maybe TRBD1 (6 bases). The origin of this receptor is a woman aged 40 to 50 with Graves' hyperthyroidism. Material for sequencing was blood. The CDR3 loop is CASSLGAYGYTF. CDR3 DNA: TGTGCCAGCAGCTTGGGGGCCTATGGCTACACCTTC.